Listed below are T cell receptor beta chains from one sample, sequenced in a study of technical replicates of blood from a few donors. The protocol was immunoSEQ multiplex PCR, while the TCRdb copy is restricted to in-frame clones and leaves out a portion. The sample shows roughly 80,000 clones, around 92% of them seen only once. Input material: T cells isolated from PBMCs. These receptors originate from a human donor in good health. Each CDR3 is given with its conserved first and last residue. The D gene is left open where the match is weak.

CDR3 protein	D gene	V gene	J gene
CASSNGLSGGNEQYF	NA	TRBV21-1	TRBJ2-7
CASSSLAGGPPDTQYF	TRBD2	TRBV7-3	TRBJ2-3
CASRGTSDYNEQFF	TRBD2	TRBV11-3	TRBJ2-1
CASSFPGYNYGYTF	NA	TRBV28	TRBJ1-2
CASSPETGTPMNTEAFF	NA	TRBV5-6	TRBJ1-1
CASSLIQGQGITEAFF	TRBD1	TRBV27	TRBJ1-1
CASSLAANTEAFF	NA	TRBV27	TRBJ1-1
CACGRGGSTDTQYF	NA	TRBV30	TRBJ2-3
CASSLAGNQPQHF	NA	TRBV5-6	TRBJ1-5
CSVESLMSQLANYGYTF	NA	TRBV29-1	TRBJ1-2
CASNIGQGSYNEQFF	NA	TRBV2	TRBJ2-1
CASSVMDSNYTF	NA	TRBV9	TRBJ1-2
CASEPDRESTGELFF	TRBD1	TRBV28	TRBJ2-2
CASSPGTGTYEQYF	TRBD1	TRBV18	TRBJ2-7
CASSYLDEQYF	NA	TRBV19	TRBJ2-7
CASSELNNEQFF	NA	TRBV25-1	TRBJ2-1
CASSSGRYRTGELFF	TRBD2	TRBV5-8	TRBJ2-2
CASRRAGGNEQFF	TRBD1	TRBV6-4	TRBJ2-1
CATRIDRREAFF	NA	TRBV28	TRBJ1-1
CASSQDGGSYNEQFF	NA	TRBV4-1	TRBJ2-1
CASSYTGNEQFF	NA	TRBV6-5	TRBJ2-1
CASSFIGQGNTEAFF	TRBD1	TRBV11-2	TRBJ1-1
CASSPYSYNEQFF	NA	TRBV27	TRBJ2-1
CASSLTSAGLPYEQYF	TRBD2	TRBV7-2	TRBJ2-7
CASSPTTDYEQYF	NA	TRBV7-9	TRBJ2-7
CASSFLPYNEQFF	NA	TRBV11-2	TRBJ2-1
CASSRDSFPYEQYF	NA	TRBV6-5	TRBJ2-7
CASSLAGTGVQPQHF	TRBD1	TRBV5-8	TRBJ1-5
CASSEGLGSTEAFF	NA	TRBV2	TRBJ1-1
CASSQGQGAYNEQFF	TRBD1	TRBV5-1	TRBJ2-1
CSGGLITDTQYF	NA	TRBV29-1	TRBJ2-3
CASLPAPGQSPYEQYF	TRBD1	TRBV28	TRBJ2-7
CASSSDRGPNQPQHF	TRBD1	TRBV28	TRBJ1-5
CASTVGSSGNTIYF	NA	TRBV5-1	TRBJ1-3
CASSPLGGLSTEAFF	NA	TRBV6-4	TRBJ1-1
CASSAPGTSGTFQETQYF	TRBD2	TRBV19	TRBJ2-5
CASSLHSAFGDNEQFF	NA	TRBV4-1	TRBJ2-1
CAWSGLAGEETQYF	TRBD2	TRBV30	TRBJ2-5
CASSLVTSGAGASDEQFF	TRBD2	TRBV5-1	TRBJ2-1
CASSSLAGVGEQYF	TRBD2	TRBV7-3	TRBJ2-7
CASSALEGREQYF	NA	TRBV9	TRBJ2-7
CASSVGQGARYTF	TRBD1	TRBV9	TRBJ1-2
CASSPGLVTYEQYF	TRBD2	TRBV7-2	TRBJ2-7
CASSQEIHIFFSYNEQFF	NA	TRBV4-1	TRBJ2-1
CASSLGNGGGYEQYF	TRBD2	TRBV7-8	TRBJ2-7
CASSLASGAYEQYF	NA	TRBV27	TRBJ2-7
CATNRGAASGANVLTF	NA	TRBV10-3	TRBJ2-6
CATVDRVNTEAFF	TRBD1	TRBV25-1	TRBJ1-1
CASSLPLGLAGEETQYF	TRBD2	TRBV7-9	TRBJ2-5
CASSSSSSTGYNEQFF	NA	TRBV27	TRBJ2-1